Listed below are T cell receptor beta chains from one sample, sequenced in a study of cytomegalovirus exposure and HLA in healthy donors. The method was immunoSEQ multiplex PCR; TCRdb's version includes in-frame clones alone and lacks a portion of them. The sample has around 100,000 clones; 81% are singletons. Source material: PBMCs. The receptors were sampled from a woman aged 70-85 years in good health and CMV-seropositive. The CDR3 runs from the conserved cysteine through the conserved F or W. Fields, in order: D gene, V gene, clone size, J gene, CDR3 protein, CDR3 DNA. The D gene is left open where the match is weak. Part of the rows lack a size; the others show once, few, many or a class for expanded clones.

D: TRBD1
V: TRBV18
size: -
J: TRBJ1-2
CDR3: CASSPQGQSNYGYTF
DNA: TGTGCCAGCTCACCACAGGGACAGAGTAACTATGGCTACACCTTC

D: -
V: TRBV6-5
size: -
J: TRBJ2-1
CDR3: CASSSGTPRKYEQFF
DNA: TGTGCCAGCAGTTCCGGGACTCCTAGGAAATATGAGCAGTTCTTC

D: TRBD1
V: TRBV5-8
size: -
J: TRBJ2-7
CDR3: CASGTPGDRGPSYEQYF
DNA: TGTGCCAGCGGCACACCCGGGGACAGGGGACCCTCCTACGAGCAGTACTTC

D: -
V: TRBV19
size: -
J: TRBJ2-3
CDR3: CASSTQGNTQYF
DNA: TGTGCCAGTAGTACGCAGGGAAATACGCAGTATTTT

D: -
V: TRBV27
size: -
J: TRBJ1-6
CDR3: CASSLQVNSPLHF
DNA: TGTGCCAGCAGTTTACAGGTTAATTCACCCCTCCACTTT

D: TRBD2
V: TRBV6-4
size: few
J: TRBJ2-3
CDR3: CASSDSTSGSTDTQYF
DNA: TGTGCCAGCAGTGACTCAACTAGCGGGAGCACAGATACGCAGTATTTT

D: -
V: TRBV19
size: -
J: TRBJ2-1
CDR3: CASAGTQALYNEQFF
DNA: TGTGCCAGTGCCGGTACACAGGCCCTCTACAATGAGCAGTTCTTC

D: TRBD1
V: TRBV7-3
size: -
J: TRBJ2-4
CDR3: CASSLEGQPKNIQYF
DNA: TGTGCCAGCAGCCTTGAGGGACAGCCGAAAAACATTCAGTACTTC

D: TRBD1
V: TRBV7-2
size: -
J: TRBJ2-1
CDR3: CASSPGQVWDEQFF
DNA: TGTGCCAGCAGCCCGGGACAGGTCTGGGATGAGCAGTTCTTC

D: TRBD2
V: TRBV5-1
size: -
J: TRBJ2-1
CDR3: CASSPSGTHNEQFF
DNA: TGCGCCAGCAGTCCTAGCGGCACACACAATGAGCAGTTCTTC

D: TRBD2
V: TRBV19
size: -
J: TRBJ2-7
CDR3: CASSTRRGTTHSYEQYF
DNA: TGTGCCAGTAGTACGAGGCGGGGGACTACACACTCCTACGAGCAGTACTTC